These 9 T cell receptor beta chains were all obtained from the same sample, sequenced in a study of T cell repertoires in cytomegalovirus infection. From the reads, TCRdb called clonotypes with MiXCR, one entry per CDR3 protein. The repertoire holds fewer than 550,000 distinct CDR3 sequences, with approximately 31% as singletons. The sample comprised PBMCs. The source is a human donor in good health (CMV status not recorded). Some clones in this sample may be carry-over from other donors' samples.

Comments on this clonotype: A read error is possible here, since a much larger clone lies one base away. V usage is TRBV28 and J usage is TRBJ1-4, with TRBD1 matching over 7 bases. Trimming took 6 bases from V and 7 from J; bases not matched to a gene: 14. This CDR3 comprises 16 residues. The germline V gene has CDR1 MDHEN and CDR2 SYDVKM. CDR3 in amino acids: CASSPHQGQWSEKLFF. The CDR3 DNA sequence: TGTGCCAGCAGCCCCCACCAGGGACAGTGGTCTGAAAAACTGTTTTTT.

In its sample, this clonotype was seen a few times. CDR3 protein: CASSSGDANEKLFF. The CDR3 nucleotides read TGTGCCAGCAGTTCAGGGGACGCAAATGAAAAACTGTTTTTT. This chain uses TRBV6-5 with TRBJ1-4; tentatively, D is TRBD1 (6 bases). Germline V gene data show CDR1 as MNHEY and CDR2 as SVGAGI. Trimming left V 4 bases short and J 5 bases short, with 11 bases between. The CDR3 length is 14 residues.

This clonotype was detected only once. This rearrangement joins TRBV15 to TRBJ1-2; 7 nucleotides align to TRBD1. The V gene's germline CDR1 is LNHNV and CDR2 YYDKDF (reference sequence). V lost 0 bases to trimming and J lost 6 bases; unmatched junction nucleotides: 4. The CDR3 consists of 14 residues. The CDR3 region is CATSRDRGKDGYTF. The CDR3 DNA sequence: TGTGCCACCAGCAGAGACAGGGGGAAGGATGGCTACACCTTC.

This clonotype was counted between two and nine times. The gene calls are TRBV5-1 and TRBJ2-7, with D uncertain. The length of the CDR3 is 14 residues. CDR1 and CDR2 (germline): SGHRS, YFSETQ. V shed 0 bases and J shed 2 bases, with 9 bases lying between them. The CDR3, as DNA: TGCGCCAGCAGCTTGGAGCCAGGACCCTACGAGCAGTACTTC. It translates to CASSLEPGPYEQYF. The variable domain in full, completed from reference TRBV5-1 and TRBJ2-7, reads KAGVTQTPRYLIKTRGQQVTLSCSPISGHRSVSWYQQTPGQGLQFLFEYFSETQRNKGNFPGRFSGRQFSNSRSEMNVSTLELGDSALYLCASSLEPGPYEQYFGPGTRLTVT.

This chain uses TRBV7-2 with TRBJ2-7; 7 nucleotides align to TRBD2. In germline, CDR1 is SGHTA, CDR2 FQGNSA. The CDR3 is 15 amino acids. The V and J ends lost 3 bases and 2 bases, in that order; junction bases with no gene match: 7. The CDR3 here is CASSFLASGTYEQYF. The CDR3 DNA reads TGTGCCAGCAGCTTTTTGGCTAGCGGAACCTACGAGCAGTACTTC.

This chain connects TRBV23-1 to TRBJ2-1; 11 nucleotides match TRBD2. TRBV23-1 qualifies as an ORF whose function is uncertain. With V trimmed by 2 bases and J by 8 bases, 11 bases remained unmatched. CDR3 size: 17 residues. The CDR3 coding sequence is TGCGCCAGCAGTCAACCGACCTTAGCGGGGGGGCCTGATGAGCAGTTCTTC. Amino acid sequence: CASSQPTLAGGPDEQFF.

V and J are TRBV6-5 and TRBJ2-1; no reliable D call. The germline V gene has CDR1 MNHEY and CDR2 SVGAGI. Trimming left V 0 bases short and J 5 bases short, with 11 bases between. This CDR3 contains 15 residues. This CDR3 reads CASSYSRWGNNEQFF. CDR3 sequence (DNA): TGTGCCAGCAGTTACTCGCGGTGGGGAAACAATGAGCAGTTCTTC.

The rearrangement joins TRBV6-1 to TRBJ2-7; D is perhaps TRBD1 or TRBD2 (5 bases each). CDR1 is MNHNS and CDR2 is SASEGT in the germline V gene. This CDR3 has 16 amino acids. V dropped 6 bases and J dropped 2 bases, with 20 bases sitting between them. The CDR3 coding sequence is TGTGCCAGCAGCCCAGCACGGGGCCCGTTAACCTACGAGCAGTACTTC. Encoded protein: CASSPARGPLTYEQYF.

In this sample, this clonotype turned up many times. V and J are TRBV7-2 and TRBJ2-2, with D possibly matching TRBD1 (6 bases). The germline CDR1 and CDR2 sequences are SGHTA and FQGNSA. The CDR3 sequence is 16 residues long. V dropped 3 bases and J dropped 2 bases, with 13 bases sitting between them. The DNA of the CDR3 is TGTGCCAGCAGCTTCGCCGGGACAAGAAACACCGGGGAGCTGTTTTTT. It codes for CASSFAGTRNTGELFF.